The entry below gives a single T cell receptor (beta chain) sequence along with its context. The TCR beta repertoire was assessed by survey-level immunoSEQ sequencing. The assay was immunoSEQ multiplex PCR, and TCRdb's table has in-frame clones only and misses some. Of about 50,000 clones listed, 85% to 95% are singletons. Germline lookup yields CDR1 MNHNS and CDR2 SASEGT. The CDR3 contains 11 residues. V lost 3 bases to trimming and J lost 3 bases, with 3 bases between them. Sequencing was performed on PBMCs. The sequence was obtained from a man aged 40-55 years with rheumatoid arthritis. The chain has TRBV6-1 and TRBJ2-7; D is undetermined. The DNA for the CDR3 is TGTGCCAGCAGTGAGTACTACGAGCAGTACTTC. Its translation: CASSEYYEQYF.